The 25 T cell receptor beta chains presented below share a single source sample, sequenced in a study of kidney transplant recipient with SARS-CoV-2 infection. TCRdb called the reads again in MiXCR, with one record for every CDR3 protein. The sample contains some 220,000 distinct CDR3 sequences, more than 25% of which appear only once. The material sequenced was a blood sample, taken at baseline and on day 111 from a kidney transplant recipient. All receptors come from a male patient in his thirties who had COVID-19 and was a kidney transplant recipient. These T cells may partly come from the graft donor.

The J gene is TRBJ2-3, the V gene TRBV5-1, with TRBD1 matching over 7 bases. The CDR3 runs 15 residues. V lost 4 bases to trimming and J lost 2 bases; unmatched junction nucleotides: 7. CDR1 and CDR2 from the germline V gene are SGHRS and YFSETQ. The CDR3 sequence: CASSIGQEITDTQYF. Written as DNA, the CDR3 is TGCGCCAGCAGCATAGGACAGGAAATCACAGATACGCAGTATTTT.

This clonotype was found many times. V gene TRBV19 combines with J gene TRBJ2-2, with no clear D. V dropped 3 bases and J dropped 6 bases, with 8 bases sitting between them. This CDR3 region has 13 residues. The V gene's germline CDR1 is LNHDA and CDR2 SQIVND (reference sequence). The CDR3 here is CASSISAAGELFF. The CDR3, as DNA: TGTGCCAGTAGTATCTCCGCGGCCGGGGAGCTGTTTTTT.

The chain joins TRBV20-1 to TRBJ1-2, with D unresolved. The CDR3 is 16 residues long. In germline, CDR1 is DFQATT, CDR2 SNEGSKA (reference sequence). V was clipped by 5 bases and J by 4 bases, with 23 bases between them. The CDR3 bases are TGCAGTGCTGGGAAAAGGCTGTTTCGAAAGACCTATGGCTACACCTTC. This encodes CSAGKRLFRKTYGYTF.

This clonotype was recorded at least ten times. This CDR3 reads CASSLGYYEQYF. The CDR3 DNA reads TGTGCCAGCAGCCTCGGTTACTACGAGCAGTACTTC. The V call is TRBV7-9, the J call TRBJ2-7; D is ambiguous. The V end was cut by 5 bases, the J end by 3 bases, with 8 bases between. Germline V gives CDR1 SEHNR, CDR2 FQNEAQ (reference sequence). The CDR3 is 12 amino acids.

Points on this clonotype: At one end, the junction sequence differs from germline, possibly due to a read error. This chain connects TRBV25-1 to TRBJ1-2; D gene uncertain. The CDR3 runs 17 residues. The germline V gene has CDR1 MGHDK and CDR2 SYGVNS. CDR3 in DNA: TGTGCCAGCAGTCGTATGGGAGAACTGGGGAAGACCTATGGCTGCACCTTC. Protein product: CASSRMGELGKTYGCTF.

With respect to this clonotype: This may be a read error: a much more frequent sequence differs by one nucleotide. Since no conserved phenylalanine or tryptophan closes the CDR3, a read error is the likely cause. The chain has TRBV24-1 and TRBJ1-1, with D uncertain. The germline gives CDR1 KGHDR, CDR2 SFDVKD. CDR3 length: 12 amino acids. The V and J ends lost 4 bases and 5 bases respectively, with 7 bases between them. The CDR3 coding sequence is TGTGCCACCAGTGACCATCGGACTGAAGCTTTCCTT. Translating gives CATSDHRTEAFL.

This clonotype showed up many times. CDR3 loop: CASTPGQLYGYTF. CDR3 DNA sequence: TGTGCCAGCACCCCGGGACAGCTCTATGGCTACACCTTC. The V and J genes are TRBV28 and TRBJ1-2; 7 nucleotides match TRBD1. From germline, CDR1 is MDHEN and CDR2 SYDVKM. V lost 7 bases to trimming and J lost 4 bases; unmatched junction nucleotides: 6. This CDR3 comprises 13 residues.

This clonotype was observed once. A much larger clone is a single base away; this may be a read error. The chain employs TRBV6-4 and TRBJ1-2, with D unclear. Germline V gene sequence: CDR1 MRHNA, CDR2 SNTAGT. The CDR3 consists of 13 residues. Trimming took off 11 bases at V and 8 bases at J, with 21 bases between the two ends. CDR3 in DNA: TGTGCCTGCATTCACGCCAGGCCGGGGGGCTACACCTTC. Its translation: CACIHARPGGYTF.

Details on this clonotype: The conserved phenylalanine or tryptophan is not found at the CDR3 terminus, so this likely reflects a read error. The genes are TRBV28 and TRBJ2-7, with D perhaps matching TRBD1 or TRBD2 (5 bases each). Germline V gene sequence: CDR1 MDHEN, CDR2 SYDVKM. CDR3 length equals 16 residues. Written as DNA, the CDR3 is TGTGTCAGCAGTATCACCCGGGGCAGGCAACCCAACGAGCAGTACCTC. This sequence encodes CVSSITRGRQPNEQYL.

This clonotype turned up a few times. This chain's CDR3 is CSVEEGLGPPDTQYF. For the CDR3, the DNA is TGCAGCGTTGAAGAAGGACTAGGGCCCCCAGATACGCAGTATTTT. The V gene is TRBV29-1, the J gene TRBJ2-3; 7 bases match TRBD2. CDR3 length: 15 amino acids. V lost 0 bases and J lost 4; bases outside the gene matches: 7. Germline CDR1 is SQVTM and CDR2 is ANQGSEA.

The chain has TRBV12-3 or TRBV12-4 and TRBJ2-3; D might be TRBD1 or TRBD2, each matching 5 bases. V gave up 7 bases and J gave up 3 bases, with 11 bases separating them. This CDR3 spans 13 amino acids. The CDR3 DNA sequence: TGTGCCAGCACCGGGGCGCGGACAGATACGCAGTATTTT. This codes for CASTGARTDTQYF.

This clonotype was detected a few times. This sequence may be a read error, since a much larger clone differs from it by one base. The rearrangement links TRBV14 to TRBJ1-2, with D possibly TRBD1 on 5 matching bases. CDR1 is SGHDN and CDR2 is FVKESK in the germline V gene. CDR3 length equals 14 residues. CDR3 protein: CASGQVSTGDGYTF. DNA of the CDR3: TGTGCCAGCGGCCAAGTTTCCACAGGCGATGGCTACACCTTC.

With regard to this clonotype: This may be a read error: a much more frequent sequence differs by one nucleotide. The gene calls are TRBV11-3 and TRBJ1-2, with unresolved D. Germline CDR1 is SGHNT and CDR2 is YENEEA. The CDR3 is 17 amino acids. The CDR3 DNA reads as TGTGCCAGCAGCGACCGGGCCGATCTCGGAAAGACCTATGGCCACACCTTC. As protein: CASSDRADLGKTYGHTF.

Of note for this clonotype: A much larger clone sits a single nucleotide away, making a read error possible. This rearrangement joins TRBV5-4 to TRBJ1-2; no reliable D call. V gave up 7 bases and J gave up 4 bases, with 23 bases separating them. Per the germline V gene, CDR1 is SGHNT and CDR2 is YYREEE (reference sequence). The CDR3 contains 16 residues. CDR3 sequence: CASCNPVPGKTYGYTF. CDR3 nucleotides: TGTGCCAGCTGCAACCCCGTACCAGGAAAGACCTATGGCTACACCTTC.

This clonotype was picked up a small number of times. The CDR3 end shows no conserved phenylalanine or tryptophan, and so a read error is likely. Because the CDR3's place on the DNA is in doubt, the DNA is left out and the CDR3 is given as listed by TCRdb. The V gene is TRBV10-2, the J gene TRBJ1-4; TRBD1 is taken as the D call from the table, unchecked against the DNA. Germline values: CDR1 WSHSY, CDR2 SAAADI. A total of 13 residues make up the CDR3, ends included. The CDR3 protein is CASTGHLKEKMVG.

Points on this clonotype: A much larger clone is a single base away; this may be a read error. The chain is built from TRBV7-9 and TRBJ2-2; D call uncertain. Germline V gene sequence: CDR1 SEHNR, CDR2 FQNEAQ (reference sequence). V was trimmed by 5 bases and J by 9 bases, leaving 10 bases between them. The CDR3 sequence is 12 residues long. The CDR3 nucleotides are TGTGCCAGCAGCCCTGTACCCAGGGAGCTGTTTTTT. This codes for CASSPVPRELFF.

The chain uses TRBV4-3 and TRBJ2-1, with 11 bases that match TRBD2. The CDR3 loop spans 18 amino acids. CDR1 and CDR2 (germline): LGHNA, YSLEER. Trimming at V came to 1 base and at J to 2 bases, leaving 7 bases not matched to a gene. In DNA form, the CDR3 reads TGCGCCAGCAGCCAAGGACTAGCGGGGAAGAAGACCTACAATGAGCAGTTCTTC. Its protein is CASSQGLAGKKTYNEQFF.

This clonotype appeared many times. The gene calls are TRBV24-1 and TRBJ2-1; D ambiguous. This CDR3 has 14 amino acids. V was pared by 5 bases and J by 2 bases, with 9 bases between. From germline, CDR1 is KGHDR and CDR2 SFDVKD. CDR3 sequence: CATSAGRTYNEQFF. DNA of the CDR3: TGTGCCACCAGTGCCGGCAGGACCTACAATGAGCAGTTCTTC.

This clonotype was recorded at least ten times. This chain joins TRBV7-3 and TRBJ1-2; 8 positions agree with TRBD1. This CDR3 region has 12 residues. V was clipped by 6 bases and J by 7 bases; unmatched bases: 4. CDR1 is SGHTA, CDR2 FQGTGA, per germline. CDR3 sequence: CASSLDRVGYTF. The CDR3 nucleotides read TGTGCCAGCAGTCTGGACAGGGTTGGCTACACCTTC.

This clonotype has a count of ten or more. The chain uses TRBV12-3 or TRBV12-4 and TRBJ2-7, with 12 bases fitting TRBD1. The CDR3 loop spans 20 amino acids. V was pared by 2 bases and J by 3 bases, with 17 bases of the junction left unmatched. CDR3 sequence reads: CASSLQNRFLGTGGSYEQYF. The CDR3 coding sequence is TGTGCCAGCAGTTTACAGAATAGGTTCCTTGGGACAGGGGGCAGCTACGAGCAGTACTTC.

This clonotype came up many times. This sequence joins TRBV18 and TRBJ1-5, with no clear D. V lost 3 bases, J lost 11 bases, and 14 bases lay in between. The germline V gene has CDR1 KGHSH and CDR2 LQKENI. The CDR3 has 13 residues. The CDR3 loop is CASSPTGTAAQHF. Here the CDR3 DNA reads TGTGCCAGCTCACCCACGGGAACAGCAGCCCAGCATTTT.

As regards this clonotype: This may arise from a read error, as a much more abundant clone is one base away. The rearrangement links TRBV27 to TRBJ2-1; 10 nucleotides line up with TRBD2. Losses at the gene ends were 3 bases for V and 9 bases for J; bases not matched to a gene: 14. This CDR3 is 17 amino acids long. CDR1 and CDR2 (germline): MNHEY, SMNVEV (reference sequence). CDR3 sequence (DNA): TGTGCCAGCAGTTTTGGGGACCCCAGCGGGAGGGACCTTGAGCAGTTCTTC. As protein: CASSFGDPSGRDLEQFF.

This clonotype was seen at least ten times. This chain links TRBV7-6 with TRBJ1-2; D unclear. The CDR3 consists of 17 residues. Trimming removed 3 bases at V and 4 bases at J, with 21 bases between. In germline, CDR1 is SGHVS, CDR2 FNYEAQ. CDR3 amino acids: CASSLFSESRKTYGYTF. The CDR3 DNA reads TGTGCCAGCAGCTTGTTTAGTGAATCTCGAAAGACCTATGGCTACACCTTC.

This clonotype was seen many times. The chain joins TRBV7-9 to TRBJ1-6; D call uncertain. This CDR3 region has 14 residues. The germline gives CDR1 SEHNR, CDR2 FQNEAQ (reference sequence). The V end lost 2 bases, the J end lost 5 bases, and 7 bases lay between the germline ends. The CDR3 here is CASSLTANNSPLHF. The CDR3 DNA reads TGTGCCAGCAGCTTAACTGCTAATAATTCACCCCTCCACTTT.

About this clonotype: A much larger clone differs by one base, so this may be a read error. The chain couples TRBV7-2 to TRBJ1-6, with D possibly matching TRBD1 (5 bases). CDR1 and CDR2 (germline): SGHTA, FQGNSA. The CDR3 loop spans 15 amino acids. V was trimmed by 7 bases and J by 11 bases, leaving 21 bases between them. The CDR3 sequence: CASKNVAGQNPPLHF. In nucleotides, the CDR3 is TGTGCCAGCAAGAACGTGGCAGGACAAAATCCACCCCTCCACTTT.